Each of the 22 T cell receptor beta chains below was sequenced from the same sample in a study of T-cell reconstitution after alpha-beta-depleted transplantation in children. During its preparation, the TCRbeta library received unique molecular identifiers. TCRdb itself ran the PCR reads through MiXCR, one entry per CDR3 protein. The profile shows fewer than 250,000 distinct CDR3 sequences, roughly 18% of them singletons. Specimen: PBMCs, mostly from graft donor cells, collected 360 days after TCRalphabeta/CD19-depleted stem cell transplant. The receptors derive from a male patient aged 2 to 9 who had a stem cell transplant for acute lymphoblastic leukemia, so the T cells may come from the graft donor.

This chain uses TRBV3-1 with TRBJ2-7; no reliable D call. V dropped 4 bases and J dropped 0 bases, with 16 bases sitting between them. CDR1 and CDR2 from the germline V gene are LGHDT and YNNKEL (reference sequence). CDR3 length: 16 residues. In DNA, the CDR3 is TGTGCCAGCAGCCGGTCCTTAGACACCACCTCCTACGAGCAGTACTTC. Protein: CASSRSLDTTSYEQYF.

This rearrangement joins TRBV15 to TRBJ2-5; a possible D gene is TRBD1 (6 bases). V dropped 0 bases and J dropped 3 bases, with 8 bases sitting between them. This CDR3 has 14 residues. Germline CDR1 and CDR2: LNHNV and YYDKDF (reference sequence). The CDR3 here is CATSRDAGEETQYF. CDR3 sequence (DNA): TGTGCCACCAGCAGAGATGCAGGGGAAGAGACCCAGTACTTC.

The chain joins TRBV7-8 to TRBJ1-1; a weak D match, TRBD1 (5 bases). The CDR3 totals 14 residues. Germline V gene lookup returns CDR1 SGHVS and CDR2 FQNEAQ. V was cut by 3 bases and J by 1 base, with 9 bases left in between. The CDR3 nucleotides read TGTGCCAGCAGCTTCCCTACAGGGAACACTGAAGCTTTCTTT. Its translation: CASSFPTGNTEAFF.

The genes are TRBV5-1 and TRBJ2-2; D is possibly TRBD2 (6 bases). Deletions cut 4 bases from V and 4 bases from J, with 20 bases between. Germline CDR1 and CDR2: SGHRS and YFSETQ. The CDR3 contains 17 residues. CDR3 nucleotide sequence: TGCGCCAGCAGCCCCCTTAGGGTCTCGCGGGGCACCGGGGAGCTGTTTTTT. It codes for CASSPLRVSRGTGELFF.

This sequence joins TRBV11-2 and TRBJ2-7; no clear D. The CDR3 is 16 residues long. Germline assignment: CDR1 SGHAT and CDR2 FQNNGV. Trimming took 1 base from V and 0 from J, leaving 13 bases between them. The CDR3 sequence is CASSLARLGSSYEQYF. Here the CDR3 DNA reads TGTGCCAGCAGCTTAGCCCGTCTTGGAAGCTCCTACGAGCAGTACTTC.

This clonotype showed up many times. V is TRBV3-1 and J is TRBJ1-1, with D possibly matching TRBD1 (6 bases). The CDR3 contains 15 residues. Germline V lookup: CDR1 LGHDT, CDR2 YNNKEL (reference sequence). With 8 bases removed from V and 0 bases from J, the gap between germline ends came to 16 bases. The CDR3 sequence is CASGLGQGLNTEAFF. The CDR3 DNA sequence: TGTGCCAGCGGGTTAGGTCAGGGGTTGAACACTGAAGCTTTCTTT.

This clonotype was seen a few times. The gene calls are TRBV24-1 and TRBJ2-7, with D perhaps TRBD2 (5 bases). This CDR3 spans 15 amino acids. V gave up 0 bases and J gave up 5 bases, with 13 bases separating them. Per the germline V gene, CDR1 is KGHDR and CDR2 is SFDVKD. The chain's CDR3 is CATSDLSSSGHEQYF. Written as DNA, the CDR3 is TGTGCCACCAGTGATTTGTCGTCGAGCGGCCACGAGCAGTACTTC.

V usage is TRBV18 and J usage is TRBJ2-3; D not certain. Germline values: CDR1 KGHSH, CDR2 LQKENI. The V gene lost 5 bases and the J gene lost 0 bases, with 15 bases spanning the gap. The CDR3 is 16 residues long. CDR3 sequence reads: CASSRRRASSTDTQYF. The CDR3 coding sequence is TGTGCCAGCTCAAGACGGAGAGCGTCCAGCACAGATACGCAGTATTTT.

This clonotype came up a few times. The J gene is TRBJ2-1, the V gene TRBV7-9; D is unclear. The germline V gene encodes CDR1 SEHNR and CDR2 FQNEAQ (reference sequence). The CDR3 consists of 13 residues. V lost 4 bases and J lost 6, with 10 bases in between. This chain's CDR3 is CASSWGGRNEQFF. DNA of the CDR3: TGTGCCAGCAGCTGGGGTGGACGCAATGAGCAGTTCTTC.

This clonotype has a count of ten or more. Written as DNA, the CDR3 is TGTGCCAGCAGTTACCAGACAGGGGGGAGTGAAAAACTGTTTTTT. It translates to CASSYQTGGSEKLFF. V is TRBV12-3 or TRBV12-4 and J is TRBJ1-4; 9 nucleotides agree with TRBD1. J was trimmed by 7 bases and V by 4 bases; bases with no gene match: 7. The length of the CDR3 is 15 residues.

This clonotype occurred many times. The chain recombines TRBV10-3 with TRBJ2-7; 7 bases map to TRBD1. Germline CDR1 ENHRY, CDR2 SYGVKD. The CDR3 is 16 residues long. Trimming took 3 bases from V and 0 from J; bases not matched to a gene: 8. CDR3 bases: TGTGCCATCAGTGAAGGGGACAGTGGGGGCTCCTACGAGCAGTACTTC. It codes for CAISEGDSGGSYEQYF.

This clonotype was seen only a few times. CDR3 DNA: TGTGCCAGCAGCCAACGACAGGGAAGGGACACCGGGGAGCTGTTTTTT. Translating it yields CASSQRQGRDTGELFF. The V and J genes are TRBV5-5 and TRBJ2-2, with TRBD1 matching 7 bases. CDR1 is SGHKS and CDR2 is YYEKEE in the germline V gene (reference sequence). The V gene end was trimmed by 4 bases and the J gene end by 3 bases; junction bases not matched to a gene: 9. The CDR3 has 16 residues.

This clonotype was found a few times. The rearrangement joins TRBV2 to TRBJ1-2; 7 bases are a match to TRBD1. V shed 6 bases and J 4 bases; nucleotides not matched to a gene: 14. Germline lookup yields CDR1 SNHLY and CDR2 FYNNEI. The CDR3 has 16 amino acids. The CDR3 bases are TGTGCCAGCAGCAGGGGGAGAGGGCCGGTGGGCTATGGCTACACCTTC. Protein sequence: CASSRGRGPVGYGYTF.

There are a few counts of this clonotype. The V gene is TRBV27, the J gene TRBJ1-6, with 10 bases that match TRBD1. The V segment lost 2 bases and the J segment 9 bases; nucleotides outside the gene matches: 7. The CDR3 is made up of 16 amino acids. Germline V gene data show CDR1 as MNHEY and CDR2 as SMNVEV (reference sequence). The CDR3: CASSLTDRGPGSPLHF. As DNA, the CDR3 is TGTGCCAGCAGTTTAACCGACAGGGGGCCCGGTTCACCCCTCCACTTT.

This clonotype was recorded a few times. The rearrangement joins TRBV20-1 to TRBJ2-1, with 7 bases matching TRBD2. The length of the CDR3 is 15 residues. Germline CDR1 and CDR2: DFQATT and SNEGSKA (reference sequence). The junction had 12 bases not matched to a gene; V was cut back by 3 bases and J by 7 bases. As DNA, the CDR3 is TGCAGTGCTAGCGCGGAACATGGGGAGGGGAATGAGCAGTTCTTC. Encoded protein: CSASAEHGEGNEQFF.

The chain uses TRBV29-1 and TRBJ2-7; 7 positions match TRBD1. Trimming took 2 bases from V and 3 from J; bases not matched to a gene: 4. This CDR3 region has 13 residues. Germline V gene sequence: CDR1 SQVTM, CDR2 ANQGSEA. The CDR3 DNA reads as TGCAGCGTTGAAAACCCAGGGGGCTACGAGCAGTACTTC. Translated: CSVENPGGYEQYF.

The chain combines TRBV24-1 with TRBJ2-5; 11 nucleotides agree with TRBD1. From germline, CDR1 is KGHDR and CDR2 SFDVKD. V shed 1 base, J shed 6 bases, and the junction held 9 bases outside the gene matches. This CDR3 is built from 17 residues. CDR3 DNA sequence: TGTGCCACCAGTGATTTCCCTAGGACAGGGGGCATGAAGACCCAGTACTTC. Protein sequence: CATSDFPRTGGMKTQYF.

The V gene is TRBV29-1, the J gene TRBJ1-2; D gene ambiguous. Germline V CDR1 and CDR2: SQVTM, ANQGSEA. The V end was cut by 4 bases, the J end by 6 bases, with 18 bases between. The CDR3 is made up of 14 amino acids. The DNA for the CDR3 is TGCAGCGTTGGCCGGGTCTCAGCTTTGGATGGCTACACCTTC. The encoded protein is CSVGRVSALDGYTF.

The CDR3 nucleotides read TGTGCCAGCAGCTTAGCCGGACATATTAATGAAAAACTGTTTTTT. It translates to CASSLAGHINEKLFF. The gene calls are TRBV7-9 and TRBJ1-4; TRBD1 might be the D (5 bases). The CDR3 has 15 residues. CDR1 and CDR2 (germline): SEHNR, FQNEAQ (reference sequence). V dropped 0 bases and J dropped 4 bases, with 9 bases sitting between them. Full variable domain (outside the CDR3, taken from reference TRBV7-9 and TRBJ1-4): DTGVSQNPRHKITKRGQNVTFRCDPISEHNRLYWYRQTLGQGPEFLTYFQNEAQLEKSRLLSDRFSAERPKGSFSTLEIQRTEQGDSAMYLCASSLAGHINEKLFFGSGTQLSVL.

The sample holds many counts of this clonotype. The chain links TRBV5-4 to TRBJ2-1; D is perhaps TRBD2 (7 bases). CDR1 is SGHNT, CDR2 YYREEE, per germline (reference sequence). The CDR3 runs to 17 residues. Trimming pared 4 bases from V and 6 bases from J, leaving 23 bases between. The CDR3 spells CASSPSPGASGSNEQFF. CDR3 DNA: TGTGCCAGCAGCCCCTCACCGGGGGCTAGCGGTAGCAATGAGCAGTTCTTC. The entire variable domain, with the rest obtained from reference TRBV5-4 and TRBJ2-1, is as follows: ETGVTQSPTHLIKTRGQQVTLRCSSQSGHNTVSWYQQALGQGPQFIFQYYREEENGRGNFPPRFSGLQFPNYSSELNVNALELDDSALYLCASSPSPGASGSNEQFFGPGTRLTVL.

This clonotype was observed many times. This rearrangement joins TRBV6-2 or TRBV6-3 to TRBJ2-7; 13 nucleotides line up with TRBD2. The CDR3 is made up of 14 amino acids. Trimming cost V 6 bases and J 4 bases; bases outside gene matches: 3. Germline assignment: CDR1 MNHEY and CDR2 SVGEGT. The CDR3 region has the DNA TGTGCCAGCAGACGACTAGCGGGAGGTTACGAGCAGTACTTC. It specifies CASRRLAGGYEQYF.

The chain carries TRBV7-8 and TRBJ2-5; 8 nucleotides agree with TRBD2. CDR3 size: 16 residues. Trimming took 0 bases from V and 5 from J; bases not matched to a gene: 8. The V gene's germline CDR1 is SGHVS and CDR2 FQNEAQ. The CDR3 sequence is CASSLAGAGVGETQYF. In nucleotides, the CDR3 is TGTGCCAGCAGCTTAGCGGGAGCGGGAGTAGGGGAGACCCAGTACTTC.